These 15 T cell receptor beta chains share one sample of origin, sequenced in a study of response to subunit inactivated influenza vaccine. One entry per CDR3 protein, called by TCRdb with MiXCR from the RT-PCR reads. The sample has some 150,000 distinct CDR3 sequences, more than 10% seen once; the top ten hold approximately 32%. These data also featured in a second study, about T cells expressing NK-cell markers. That paper adds: 5'RACE template switching with UMIs produced the TCR beta cDNA.

The sequencing used CD8+ T cells sorted from PBMCs, collected about 13 days after vaccination. Receptor source: a man aged 50 to 59 who received an inactivated influenza vaccine.

The chain has TRBV6-5 and TRBJ2-2; D gene unclear. CDR3 length: 14 amino acids. Germline CDR1 and CDR2: MNHEY and SVGAGI. Trimming stripped 0 bases from V and 4 bases from J, with 6 bases between. The CDR3 is CASSYSPSTGELFF. In DNA form, the CDR3 reads TGTGCCAGCAGTTACTCTCCTAGCACCGGGGAGCTGTTTTTT.

The V call is TRBV6-7, the J call TRBJ2-7; possible D gene TRBD1, 5 bases. TRBV6-7 is an open reading frame, and its role is uncertain. The CDR3 has 16 residues. Trimming shortened V by 1 base and J by 2 bases, and 15 bases separated the two germline ends. The CDR3 DNA reads as TGTGCCAGCAGTTACTTCGCTCCCAGGGCCACCTACGAGCAGTACTTC. Protein product: CASSYFAPRATYEQYF.

This clonotype was seen ten or more times. The genes are TRBV11-2 and TRBJ2-7, with a weak D call TRBD1 (5 bases). This CDR3 contains 17 residues. V gave up 0 bases and J gave up 6 bases, with 21 bases separating them. Germline V lookup: CDR1 SGHAT, CDR2 FQNNGV. This CDR3 is CASSLDGPLLGVGEQYF. The CDR3 DNA sequence: TGTGCCAGCAGCTTAGATGGGCCACTTTTAGGGGTAGGCGAGCAGTACTTC.

V gene TRBV19 combines with J gene TRBJ1-2; D is undetermined. Trimming took off 3 bases at V and 3 bases at J, with 14 bases between the two ends. From germline, CDR1 is LNHDA and CDR2 SQIVND (reference sequence). The CDR3 spans 15 residues. CDR3 DNA: TGTGCCAGTAGTATCTGGGCCAAGGGCGACTATGGCTACACCTTC. Its protein product is CASSIWAKGDYGYTF. The whole variable domain, filled in from reference TRBV19 and TRBJ1-2, reads DGGITQSPKYLFRKEGQNVTLSCEQNLNHDAMYWYRQDPGQGLRLIYYSQIVNDFQKGDIAEGYSVSREKKESFPLTVTSAQKNPTAFYLCASSIWAKGDYGYTFGSGTRLTVV.

V usage is TRBV28 and J usage is TRBJ2-7, with D uncertain. Germline V gene lookup returns CDR1 MDHEN and CDR2 SYDVKM. The V gene lost 3 bases and the J gene lost 6 bases, with 18 bases spanning the gap. This CDR3 has 15 residues. CDR3 residues: CASSLGSTYIPEQYF. The CDR3 DNA is TGTGCCAGCAGTTTGGGCTCGACTTATATCCCCGAGCAGTACTTC.

This clonotype was seen a handful of times. The V call is TRBV9, the J call TRBJ2-1, with 11 bases identical to TRBD2. CDR1 SGDLS and CDR2 YYNGEE come from the germline V gene. The CDR3 sequence is 16 residues long. V lost 3 bases to trimming and J lost 4 bases; unmatched junction nucleotides: 6. As DNA, the CDR3 is TGTGCCAGCAGCGACTATAGCGGGAGGGATTACAATGAGCAGTTCTTC. Protein: CASSDYSGRDYNEQFF.

There are many counts of this clonotype. V usage is TRBV7-9 and J usage is TRBJ2-7, with D perhaps matching TRBD2 (5 bases). V lost 1 base and J 0 bases, leaving 13 bases between the germline ends. CDR1 SEHNR and CDR2 FQNEAQ come from the germline V gene (reference sequence). This CDR3 has 16 amino acids. In nucleotides, the CDR3 is TGTGCCAGCAGCTTAGTTGGGGAGTGGGTCTCCTACGAGCAGTACTTC. It codes for CASSLVGEWVSYEQYF.

The chain combines TRBV9 with TRBJ2-1, with a possible D match to TRBD2 (5 bases). Germline values: CDR1 SGDLS, CDR2 YYNGEE. Trimming removed 3 bases at V and 4 bases at J, with 14 bases between. This CDR3 region has 15 residues. The CDR3 reads CASSAGLSGYNEQFF. The CDR3 bases are TGTGCCAGCAGCGCGGGCCTAAGCGGTTACAATGAGCAGTTCTTC.

This clonotype was counted only a few times. This sequence joins TRBV28 and TRBJ1-6; no clear D gene. V lost 3 bases, J lost 6 bases, and 9 bases lay in between. This CDR3 has 14 amino acids. The germline V gene has CDR1 MDHEN and CDR2 SYDVKM. Written as DNA, the CDR3 is TGTGCCAGCAGTTTGTTCAGGTCTAATTCACCCCTCCACTTT. Encoded protein: CASSLFRSNSPLHF.

This clonotype turned up a few times. The chain links TRBV20-1 to TRBJ2-7; no clear D gene. The V end lost 6 bases, the J end lost 3 bases, and 9 bases lay between the germline ends. Germline assignment: CDR1 DFQATT and CDR2 SNEGSKA (reference sequence). The CDR3 sequence is 11 residues long. CDR3 in DNA: TGCAGTGCGCCCCACGACTACGAGCAGTACTTC. Its translation is CSAPHDYEQYF.

Note on this clonotype: An end of the junction differs from the germline gene, which may be a read error. The rearrangement joins TRBV27 to TRBJ2-7, with 7 bases aligning to TRBD1. The CDR3 consists of 13 residues. Germline CDR1 MNHEY, CDR2 SMNVEV (reference sequence). CDR3 region: CASSVSGGYEQYF. The CDR3 coding sequence is TGTGCCAGCAGTGTATCAGGGGGCTACGAGCAGTACTTC.

This clonotype was found many times. The chain carries TRBV6-5 and TRBJ1-5; D is uncertain. Germline V CDR1 and CDR2: MNHEY, SVGAGI. V shed 4 bases and J shed 3 bases, with 10 bases lying between them. This CDR3 is 14 amino acids long. The CDR3 DNA reads TGTGCCAGCAGTTCCATTGGACTCAATCAGCCCCAGCATTTT. This gives the protein CASSSIGLNQPQHF.

In its sample, this clonotype was seen many times. The chain couples TRBV7-9 to TRBJ2-4; TRBD1 might be the D (5 bases). V lost 2 bases, J lost 3 bases, and 8 bases lay in between. The CDR3 totals 14 residues. Germline V CDR1 and CDR2: SEHNR, FQNEAQ (reference sequence). CDR3 region: CASSLSGFKNIQYF. The CDR3 nucleotides are TGTGCCAGCAGCTTATCAGGGTTCAAAAACATTCAGTACTTC.

This clonotype was detected ten times or more. The V call is TRBV7-6, the J call TRBJ1-3, with D possibly being TRBD1 (5 bases). The ends were cut back, 0 bases at V and 2 bases at J, with 11 bases in the middle. The CDR3 runs 16 residues. The germline V gene has CDR1 SGHVS and CDR2 FNYEAQ. CDR3 in DNA: TGTGCCAGCAGCTTAGCGCCGGGAGGGGCTGGAAACACCATATATTTT. Its translation: CASSLAPGGAGNTIYF.

This clonotype occurred a few times. The chain uses TRBV6-2 or TRBV6-3 and TRBJ2-1, with 13 positions matching TRBD2. V gave up 2 bases and J gave up 8 bases; unmatched junction bases: 6. The length of the CDR3 is 16 residues. Germline CDR1 MNHEY, CDR2 SVGEGT. Written as DNA, the CDR3 is TGTGCCAGCAGTTACGGGACTAGCGGGGTGGTGGATGAGCAGTTCTTC. Its translation is CASSYGTSGVVDEQFF.